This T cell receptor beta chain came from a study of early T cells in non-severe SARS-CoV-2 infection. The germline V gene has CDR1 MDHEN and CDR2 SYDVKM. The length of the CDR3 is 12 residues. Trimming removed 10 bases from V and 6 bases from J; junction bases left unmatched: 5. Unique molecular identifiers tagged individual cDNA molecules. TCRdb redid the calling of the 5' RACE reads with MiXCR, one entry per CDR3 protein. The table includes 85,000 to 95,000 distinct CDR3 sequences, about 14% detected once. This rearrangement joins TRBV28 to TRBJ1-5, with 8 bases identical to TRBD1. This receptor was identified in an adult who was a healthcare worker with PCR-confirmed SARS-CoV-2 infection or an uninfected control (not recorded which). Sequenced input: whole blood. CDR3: CATTGVGQPQHF. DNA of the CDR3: TGTGCCACGACAGGGGTGGGTCAGCCCCAGCATTTT.